This T cell receptor (beta chain) comes out of a study of early T cells in non-severe SARS-CoV-2 infection. V lost 2 bases and J 5 bases, leaving 6 bases between the germline ends. Germline assignment: CDR1 LGHDT and CDR2 YNNKEL (reference sequence). The CDR3 has 12 amino acids. Each CDR3 protein is one row after TCRdb ran MiXCR on the 5' RACE reads. The sample lists 70,000 to 85,000 distinct CDR3 sequences, about 12% seen once, with roughly 16% in the top ten. This material consisted of whole blood, taken at baseline. The source of this sequence is an adult who was a healthcare worker with PCR-confirmed SARS-CoV-2 infection or an uninfected control (not recorded which). The donor label of this sample is uncertain. This chain links TRBV3-1 with TRBJ1-1; D is undetermined. The CDR3 sequence is CASSQTLTEAFF. CDR3 coding DNA: TGTGCCAGCAGCCAAACCTTAACTGAAGCTTTCTTT.